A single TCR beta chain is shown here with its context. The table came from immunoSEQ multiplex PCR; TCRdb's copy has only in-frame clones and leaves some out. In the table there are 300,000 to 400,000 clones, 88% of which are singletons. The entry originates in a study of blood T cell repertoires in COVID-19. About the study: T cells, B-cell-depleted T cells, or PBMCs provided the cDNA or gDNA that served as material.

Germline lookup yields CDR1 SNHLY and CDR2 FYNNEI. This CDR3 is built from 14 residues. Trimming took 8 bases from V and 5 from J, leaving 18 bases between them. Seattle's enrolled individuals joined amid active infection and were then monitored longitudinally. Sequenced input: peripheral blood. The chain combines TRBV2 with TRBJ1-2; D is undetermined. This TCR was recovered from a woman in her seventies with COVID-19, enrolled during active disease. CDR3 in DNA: TGTGCCAGCGAAATCATTAGTTCTCGGTATGGCTACACCTTC. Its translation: CASEIISSRYGYTF.